This T cell receptor beta chain was captured in a study of shared clonotypes between healthy human individuals. Study observations and caveats: Larger estimated richness was generally seen in naive subsets than in memory subsets. The study's rarefaction showed incomplete sorted-subset sequencing despite large depth. Roughly 5% of naive CD4 clonotypes were common to a handful of donors. A limitation of the genetic and exposure-history diversity represented arose from few donors.

The protocol was immunoSEQ multiplex PCR, while the TCRdb copy is restricted to in-frame clones and leaves out a portion. This sample carries roughly 1,100,000 clones, approximately 70% of them seen once, and the ten largest clones take roughly 1.5%. Germline V lookup: CDR1 LNHDA, CDR2 SQIVND (reference sequence). The CDR3 is made up of 14 amino acids. Trimming cost V 4 bases and J 2 bases; bases outside gene matches: 2. As regards this clone: Its antigen remains unknown.

The receptor's source is a man younger than 35 in good health. The sample consisted of memory CD4+ T cells sorted from blood. This sample's subset: CD45RA-negative fraction. This chain links TRBV19 with TRBJ2-7; 10 nucleotides match TRBD2. Here the CDR3 reads CASSTSGGTYEQYF. CDR3 DNA sequence: TGTGCCAGTAGTACTAGCGGGGGTACCTACGAGCAGTACTTC.